This TCR beta chain is from a study of tumor-infiltrating lymphocytes in glioblastoma multiforme. CDR1 and CDR2 (germline): SGHDN, FVKESK. There are 14 residues in the CDR3. TCRB libraries came from RNA via three nested multiplex PCR rounds. A C-beta primer primed TCRB cDNA from approximately 0.5 ug RNA. TCRdb called the multiplex PCR reads again in MiXCR, with one record for every CDR3 protein. There are 10,000 to 15,000 distinct CDR3 sequences in the sample; around 66% occur only once, and around a third lies in the top ten. Notes on this clonotype: Its ends do not fully match the called genes, so a read error is possible.

This receptor was taken from a male donor with glioblastoma. Sequencing input: brain tumor tissue. The chain combines TRBV14 with TRBJ2-5; D is unclear. DNA of the CDR3: TGTGCCATCAGCCAAGAACAGACTTGGGGGACCCAGTACTTC. This translates into CAISQEQTWGTQYF.